This T cell receptor beta chain was sequenced during a study of cytomegalovirus exposure and HLA in healthy donors. Primers: 60 Vbeta forward and 13 Jbeta reverse. Repertoires were generated with immunoSEQ multiplex PCR, while TCRdb's copy carries only in-frame clones and drops some. The table shows 200,000 to 250,000 clones, with 80% to 85% occurring only once. The ends were cut back, 8 bases at V and 4 bases at J, with 6 bases in the middle. The CDR3 loop spans 11 amino acids. Germline CDR1 is MGHDK and CDR2 is SYGVNS. The receptor was isolated from a woman aged 55-70 years in good health and CMV-seropositive. Sequenced sample: PBMCs. V gene TRBV25-1 combines with J gene TRBJ1-3; D is unresolved. CDR3: CASETGNTIYF. Written as DNA, the CDR3 is TGTGCCAGCGAGACAGGAAACACCATATATTTT.